This T cell receptor (beta chain) originates from a study of blood T cells in healthy people across ages. Overall study findings and caveats: Both naive CD4+ cell counts and diversity were greater in long-lived donors than in aged donors.

A J-beta primer mix and a sample-barcoded 5' primer were used in a second PCR of about 6 to 12 cycles. Carrying 12 random nucleotides, a template-switch adaptor labeled each individual cDNA molecule. MiXCR, applied by TCRdb to the 5' RACE reads, yields one record per CDR3 protein. The profile shows about 580,000 distinct CDR3 sequences, less than 60% of them singletons. This clonotype was counted only a few times. What it binds is unknown. Sequencing used blood. The TCR sequence derives from a man aged 80 or over in good health.

For the CDR3, the DNA is TGCGCCAGCAGCTTGGTGGTTAGCGGGGGCTACAATGAGCAGTTCTTC. Its protein is CASSLVVSGGYNEQFF. V gene TRBV5-1 combines with J gene TRBJ2-1, with 9 bases lining up with TRBD2. The CDR3 sequence is 16 residues long. The germline V gene has CDR1 SGHRS and CDR2 YFSETQ. V lost 0 bases and J lost 3; bases outside the gene matches: 4.